A single sample gave rise to the 25 T cell receptor beta chains below, sequenced in a study of blood T cell repertoires in COVID-19 (dated by TCRdb to 2020 to 2021). Libraries were made using the immunoSEQ multiplex PCR assay. Drawn from immuneACCESS, this table holds only the in-frame rearrangements with V and J called that TCRdb kept. Clones are partly lost; checked studies trace under half to an unresolved V gene and leave the rest unexplained. The sample includes 200,000 or so clones, with roughly three quarters observed a single time. Around 16% of the sample is held by the ten biggest clonotypes. Source material: peripheral blood. The receptors were sampled from a man between 60 and 75 years old with active or convalescent COVID-19.

CDR3 loop: CASSPGGQGGDTQYF. Written as DNA, the CDR3 is TGTGCCAGCTCACCAGGGGGACAGGGAGGCGATACGCAGTATTTT. The chain employs TRBV18 and TRBJ2-3; the match to TRBD1 covers 9 bases. CDR3 length: 15 residues. Looked up from germline, CDR1 is KGHSH and CDR2 is LQKENI. V trimming: 2 bases; J trimming: 6 bases; junction bases outside the gene matches: 6.

The chain recombines TRBV4-3 with TRBJ1-4, with TRBD1 matching 8 bases. CDR1 and CDR2 (germline): LGHNA, YSLEER. This CDR3 comprises 15 residues. After removal of 1 base from V and 8 bases from J, the junction contained 6 bases not matched to a gene. The CDR3 DNA sequence: TGCGCCAGCAGCCAAGTGGGGACAGGAACGGAAAAACTGTTTTTT. Encoded protein: CASSQVGTGTEKLFF.

The V call is TRBV7-8, the J call TRBJ2-3; 9 nucleotides line up with TRBD1. The CDR3 contains 16 residues. The germline CDR1 and CDR2 sequences are SGHVS and FQNEAQ. V gave up 1 base and J gave up 2 bases; unmatched junction bases: 4. CDR3 sequence: CASSLGGQGPTDTQYF. The CDR3 DNA sequence: TGTGCCAGCAGCTTAGGGGGACAGGGCCCCACAGATACGCAGTATTTT.

The genes are TRBV5-4 and TRBJ1-3; perhaps TRBD1 as D (6 bases). Germline CDR1 reads SGHNT; CDR2 reads YYREEE (reference sequence). The CDR3 covers 16 residues. Trimming left V 3 bases short and J 4 bases short, with 17 bases between. The CDR3 reads CASSSVGGRIGNTIYF. The CDR3 nucleotides read TGTGCCAGCAGCTCCGTCGGGGGGCGAATCGGAAACACCATATATTTT.

The chain links TRBV5-8 to TRBJ2-7; the D gene is possibly TRBD1 (6 bases). The CDR3 contains 14 residues. Per the germline V gene, CDR1 is SGHTS and CDR2 is YDEGEE. Trimming cost V 2 bases and J 0 bases, with 9 bases left between them. This chain's CDR3 is CASSLDRSSYEQYF. In DNA form, the CDR3 reads TGTGCCAGCAGCTTAGACAGGTCCTCCTACGAGCAGTACTTC.

The rearrangement joins TRBV5-1 to TRBJ2-1; 12 nucleotides match TRBD2. The ends lost 3 bases at V and 10 bases at J; junction bases unmatched: 14. The CDR3 consists of 17 residues. Germline V gene data show CDR1 as SGHRS and CDR2 as YFSETQ. DNA for the CDR3: TGCGCCAGCAGCTCGGGACTAGCGGGTAACATGGAGACCGAGCAGTTCTTC. Translated, it gives CASSSGLAGNMETEQFF.

This rearrangement joins TRBV6-6 to TRBJ2-1; 7 positions agree with TRBD1. Germline lookup yields CDR1 MNHNY and CDR2 SVGAGI (reference sequence). Trimming cost V 0 bases and J 4 bases; bases outside gene matches: 3. The CDR3 runs 15 residues. The CDR3 loop is CASSYSNRGYNEQFF. DNA of the CDR3: TGTGCCAGCAGTTACTCGAACAGGGGTTACAATGAGCAGTTCTTC.

The chain recombines TRBV28 with TRBJ1-3; D gene uncertain. CDR1 and CDR2 (germline): MDHEN, SYDVKM. V lost 5 bases, J lost 4 bases, and 18 bases lay in between. The CDR3 extends over 16 amino acids. CDR3 nucleotide sequence: TGTGCCAGCAGTCCCCTTCGGGGAGTGGGCGGAAACACCATATATTTT. It is translated as CASSPLRGVGGNTIYF.

The chain is built from TRBV3-1 (or the pseudogene TRBV3-2) and TRBJ2-6; tentative D call: TRBD1 (5 bases). V lost 5 bases and J 3 bases, leaving 11 bases between the germline ends. The CDR3 is made up of 15 amino acids. CDR1 is LGHDT and CDR2 is YNNKEL in the germline V gene (reference sequence). The CDR3 is CASSRGTGGANVLTF. CDR3 nucleotide sequence: TGTGCCAGCAGCAGGGGAACGGGTGGGGCCAACGTCCTGACTTTC.

The chain is built from TRBV5-5 and TRBJ2-2, with 11 bases fitting TRBD2. The J segment lost 5 bases and the V segment lost 5 bases, leaving 8 bases of the junction unmatched. Germline CDR1 and CDR2: SGHKS and YYEKEE (reference sequence). The CDR3 is 16 amino acids. The CDR3 region has the DNA TGTGCCAGCAGGGATAGCGGGAGGGCCATGACCGGGGAGCTGTTTTTT. Translated, it gives CASRDSGRAMTGELFF.

The chain employs TRBV7-2 and TRBJ2-2; 9 nucleotides align to TRBD1. With V trimmed by 0 bases and J by 5 bases, 4 bases remained unmatched. The CDR3 totals 16 residues. The germline V gene encodes CDR1 SGHTA and CDR2 FQGNSA. This CDR3 is CASSLATGGWTGELFF. In DNA form, the CDR3 reads TGTGCCAGCAGCTTAGCTACAGGGGGCTGGACCGGGGAGCTGTTTTTT.

V gene TRBV5-6 combines with J gene TRBJ2-7; 9 bases map to TRBD2. The CDR3 spans 14 residues. CDR1 is SGHDT, CDR2 YYEEEE, per germline. The J segment lost 2 bases and the V segment lost 4 bases, leaving 4 bases of the junction unmatched. The CDR3 region has the DNA TGTGCCAGCAGCCGCATAGCGGGGGCCTACGAGCAGTACTTC. Its translation is CASSRIAGAYEQYF. Complete variable domain (other parts from reference TRBV5-6 and TRBJ2-7): DAGVTQSPTHLIKTRGQQVTLRCSPKSGHDTVSWYQQALGQGPQFIFQYYEEEERQRGNFPDRFSGHQFPNYSSELNVNALLLGDSALYLCASSRIAGAYEQYFGPGTRLTVT.

J is TRBJ2-7 and V is TRBV21-1; TRBD1 is taken as the D call from the table, unchecked against the DNA. TRBV21-1 is shown as a pseudogene. There are 14 residues in the CDR3. For the CDR3, the DNA is TGTGCCAGCAGCAACCGGACAGTTCTGCGGGAGCAGTACTTC. Protein product: CASSNRTVLREQYF.

The chain uses TRBV5-4 and TRBJ2-3, with D maybe TRBD1 (6 bases). The V end lost 3 bases, the J end lost 2 bases, and 10 bases lay between the germline ends. CDR3 length: 14 residues. The germline V gene encodes CDR1 SGHNT and CDR2 YYREEE (reference sequence). CDR3 DNA: TGTGCCAGCAGCTCAACAGGGTCCACAGATACGCAGTATTTT. Amino acids: CASSSTGSTDTQYF.

The chain recombines TRBV14 with TRBJ2-5; possibly TRBD1 for D (7 bases). Germline V gene sequence: CDR1 SGHDN, CDR2 FVKESK. Trimming pared 4 bases from V and 4 bases from J, leaving 22 bases between. This CDR3 has 17 amino acids. The CDR3 nucleotides are TGTGCCAGCAGCCGTCTAGGAGGGGGCGGAAGAGGAGAGACCCAGTACTTC. Amino acid sequence: CASSRLGGGGRGETQYF.

This clone was counted a few times. V is TRBV12-3 or TRBV12-4 and J is TRBJ2-7, with a tentative D call TRBD1 (5 bases). V gave up 3 bases and J gave up 1 base, with 7 bases separating them. CDR3 size: 13 residues. DNA of the CDR3: TGTGCCAGCAGTTTCAGGGTATCCTACGAGCAGTACTTC. This codes for CASSFRVSYEQYF.

This clone was counted ten times or more. The genes are TRBV10-3 and TRBJ2-3; 7 bases are a match to TRBD1. The J segment lost 1 base and the V segment lost 1 base, leaving 2 bases of the junction unmatched. Germline lookup yields CDR1 ENHRY and CDR2 SYGVKD. The CDR3 extends over 15 amino acids. CDR3 sequence (DNA): TGTGCCATCAGTGAGTTTGGACAGGGCACAGATACGCAGTATTTT. Translated, it gives CAISEFGQGTDTQYF.

The J gene is TRBJ2-7, the V gene TRBV4-2, with TRBD2 matching 9 bases. J was trimmed by 1 base and V by 3 bases; bases with no gene match: 7. Germline CDR1 and CDR2: LGHNA and YNFKEQ. The CDR3 contains 16 residues. The CDR3 DNA reads as TGTGCCAGCAGCCATACACGGACTAGCGCTTCCTACGAGCAGTACTTC. This encodes CASSHTRTSASYEQYF.

The genes are TRBV28 and TRBJ2-5; 7 bases align to TRBD1. Germline values: CDR1 MDHEN, CDR2 SYDVKM. The CDR3 sequence is 12 residues long. The V segment lost 4 bases and the J segment 4 bases; nucleotides outside the gene matches: 0. This CDR3 is CASSSGGETQYF. The CDR3 DNA is TGTGCCAGCAGTTCAGGGGGAGAGACCCAGTACTTC.

This sequence joins TRBV5-1 and TRBJ2-2; TRBD1 aligns across 9 bases. Germline CDR1 is SGHRS and CDR2 is YFSETQ. The J segment lost 2 bases and the V segment lost 3 bases, leaving 5 bases of the junction unmatched. CDR3 length equals 16 residues. CDR3 nucleotides: TGCGCCAGCAGCTCAGCACAGGGGGCAAACACCGGGGAGCTGTTTTTT. It specifies CASSSAQGANTGELFF.

This sequence joins TRBV18 and TRBJ1-1; weak D call: TRBD1 (6 bases). The germline V and J ends were trimmed by 5 bases and 1 base, with 14 bases remaining between them. Per germline, CDR1 KGHSH and CDR2 LQKENI. This CDR3 is built from 15 residues. The CDR3 region has the DNA TGTGCCAGCTCAGCCTACAGGGTTCAGAACACTGAAGCTTTCTTT. It specifies CASSAYRVQNTEAFF.

This clone was seen once. This chain links TRBV7-8 with TRBJ2-3; 8 bases fit TRBD2. Unmatched junction bases numbered 10, after V lost 5 bases and J lost 6 bases. Looked up from germline, CDR1 is SGHVS and CDR2 is FQNEAQ. The CDR3 spans 15 residues. The CDR3 spells CASSLEIGRGDTQYF. As DNA, the CDR3 is TGTGCCAGCAGCCTTGAGATCGGGAGGGGGGATACGCAGTATTTT.

The rearrangement joins TRBV5-6 to TRBJ2-7; D uncertain. Trimming left V 3 bases short and J 5 bases short, with 9 bases between. The length of the CDR3 is 12 residues. CDR1 is SGHDT and CDR2 is YYEEEE in the germline V gene. The CDR3 DNA is TGTGCCAGCAGCTCCCCGGGTAACGAGCAGTACTTC. Its translation is CASSSPGNEQYF.

J is TRBJ2-1 and V is TRBV5-1; 7 bases align to TRBD1. The germline V gene encodes CDR1 SGHRS and CDR2 YFSETQ. The CDR3 spans 15 residues. J was trimmed by 4 bases and V by 4 bases; bases with no gene match: 8. CDR3 DNA sequence: TGCGCCAGCAGCCGCCGACAGGGTCGGTACAATGAGCAGTTCTTC. Encoded protein: CASSRRQGRYNEQFF. The whole variable domain, filled in from reference TRBV5-1 and TRBJ2-1, reads KAGVTQTPRYLIKTRGQQVTLSCSPISGHRSVSWYQQTPGQGLQFLFEYFSETQRNKGNFPGRFSGRQFSNSRSEMNVSTLELGDSALYLCASSRRQGRYNEQFFGPGTRLTVL.

The gene calls are TRBV4-2 and TRBJ2-5; no definite D call. V was trimmed by 8 bases and J by 2 bases, leaving 12 bases between them. CDR3 size: 13 residues. Looked up from germline, CDR1 is LGHNA and CDR2 is YNFKEQ. The DNA of the CDR3 is TGTGCCAGCGCCCAGACTGTTCAAGAGACCCAGTACTTC. This gives the protein CASAQTVQETQYF.